One sample yielded the 17 T cell receptor beta chains listed below, sequenced in a study of neurological immune-mediated disorders. The time point: longitudinal time-point 2. TCRdb reanalysed the 5' RACE reads using MiXCR and keeps one entry per CDR3 protein. The sample gives 55,000 to 65,000 distinct CDR3 sequences, nearly 10% of which show up once; 12% is in the top ten. The specimen sequenced was PBMCs. The receptors come from a man aged 25-40 years in good health.

This clonotype was counted at least ten times. The chain couples TRBV29-1 to TRBJ1-5; D call uncertain. This CDR3 has 15 residues. Germline CDR1 and CDR2: SQVTM and ANQGSEA. V lost 3 bases and J 0 bases, leaving 12 bases between the germline ends. In DNA, the CDR3 is TGCAGCGTTGATCACCGACGGTATAGCAATCAGCCCCAGCATTTT. This codes for CSVDHRRYSNQPQHF.

There are a few counts of this clonotype. V is TRBV5-1 and J is TRBJ2-7; D possibly corresponds to TRBD2 (5 bases). This CDR3 region has 14 residues. V gave up 3 bases and J gave up 2 bases, with 12 bases separating them. Germline CDR1 reads SGHRS; CDR2 reads YFSETQ. The CDR3 sequence is CASSWSGGPYEQYF. In nucleotides, the CDR3 is TGCGCCAGCAGCTGGAGCGGTGGGCCCTACGAGCAGTACTTC.

In its sample, this clonotype was seen many times. This CDR3 is CASSHGTGSGEQYF. The CDR3 region has the DNA TGCGCCAGCAGCCACGGGACAGGGTCCGGCGAGCAGTACTTC. The chain recombines TRBV5-1 with TRBJ2-7; 9 bases fit TRBD1. V was pared by 4 bases and J by 6 bases, with 8 bases of the junction left unmatched. The CDR3 extends over 14 amino acids. CDR1 is SGHRS and CDR2 is YFSETQ in the germline V gene.

This clonotype was detected ten times or more. The CDR3 nucleotides read TGTGCCAGCAGCCGACGCTCGGGAGTGGGGGTGAAGGAGCAGTTCTTC. Translation: CASSRRSGVGVKEQFF. The chain is built from TRBV12-3 or TRBV12-4 and TRBJ2-1, with TRBD2 as a possible D gene (6 bases). Trimming removed 6 bases at V and 10 bases at J, with 25 bases between. This CDR3 is built from 16 residues.

This clonotype was seen ten or more times. This CDR3 reads CSARSPTNEKLFF. Written as DNA, the CDR3 is TGCAGTGCTAGGAGCCCCACTAATGAAAAACTGTTTTTT. The V gene is TRBV20-1, the J gene TRBJ1-4; no reliable D call. Germline loops: CDR1 DFQATT, CDR2 SNEGSKA (reference sequence). CDR3 size: 13 residues. The V end lost 3 bases, the J end lost 2 bases, and 7 bases lay between the germline ends.

This clonotype was detected ten times or more. The chain links TRBV20-1 to TRBJ2-5; no firm D call. The CDR3 runs to 13 residues. V was pared by 0 bases and J by 2 bases, with 7 bases between. From germline, CDR1 is DFQATT and CDR2 SNEGSKA (reference sequence). This chain's CDR3 is CSARDRPQETQYF. The DNA of the CDR3 is TGCAGTGCTAGAGATCGGCCACAAGAGACCCAGTACTTC.

This clonotype has a count of ten or more. This chain uses TRBV3-1 with TRBJ2-5; TRBD1 might be the D (7 bases). V was clipped by 0 bases and J by 5 bases, with 16 bases between them. The CDR3 is 16 residues long. The germline V gene encodes CDR1 LGHDT and CDR2 YNNKEL (reference sequence). CDR3 sequence reads: CASSQDRRRGHETQYF. CDR3 coding DNA: TGTGCCAGCAGCCAAGATCGGCGGAGGGGGCATGAGACCCAGTACTTC.

This clonotype was observed at least ten times. The chain carries TRBV5-1 and TRBJ2-3, with no clear D. Germline V lookup: CDR1 SGHRS, CDR2 YFSETQ. The CDR3 has 14 residues. Trimming left V 9 bases short and J 0 bases short, with 14 bases between. The CDR3 coding sequence is TGCGCCACCAAGGACCTTTCTAGCACAGATACGCAGTATTTT. Translation: CATKDLSSTDTQYF.

The CDR3 reads CASMRTGGGSYYQYF. The CDR3 DNA sequence: TGTGCCAGCATGAGGACAGGAGGGGGATCCTACTATCAGTACTTC. J is TRBJ2-7 and V is TRBV2, with D possibly being TRBD1 (7 bases). This CDR3 has 15 residues. The V end lost 7 bases, the J end lost 10 bases, and 26 bases lay between the germline ends. Germline V gene lookup returns CDR1 SNHLY and CDR2 FYNNEI. The entire variable domain, with the rest obtained from reference TRBV2 and TRBJ2-7, is as follows: EPEVTQTPSHQVTQMGQEVILRCVPISNHLYFYWYRQILGQKVEFLVSFYNNEISEKSEIFDDQFSVERPDGSNFTLKIRSTKLEDSAMYFCASMRTGGGSYYQYFGPGTRLTVT.

This clonotype was detected ten times or more. The DNA of the CDR3 is TGTGCCAGCAGATCTAGCGGGAGGATATTCTTC. Protein sequence: CASRSSGRIFF. The chain uses TRBV6-1 and TRBJ2-1; TRBD2 matches 11 bases. CDR1 is MNHNS, CDR2 SASEGT, per germline. V lost 6 bases to trimming and J lost 16 bases; unmatched junction nucleotides: 5. This CDR3 spans 11 amino acids.

This clonotype was counted only a few times. The chain combines TRBV25-1 with TRBJ1-3; no clear D. Germline assignment: CDR1 MGHDK and CDR2 SYGVNS. Deletions cut 10 bases from V and 0 bases from J, with 13 bases between. This CDR3 has 14 residues. The CDR3 loop is CAIPPGPSGNTIYF. In DNA, the CDR3 is TGTGCCATTCCTCCCGGGCCCTCTGGAAACACCATATATTTT.

Ten or more counts support this clonotype. CDR3 nucleotide sequence: TGCGCCAGCAGCTTACAAGAGACAGGGAATGACGGCTACACCTTC. Translating gives CASSLQETGNDGYTF. The chain has TRBV5-1 and TRBJ1-2; 7 bases line up with TRBD1. Germline V lookup: CDR1 SGHRS, CDR2 YFSETQ. V lost 2 bases to trimming and J lost 8 bases; unmatched junction nucleotides: 12. CDR3 length: 15 residues.

This clonotype showed up many times. The CDR3 sequence is CASSNRGHEQYF. DNA of the CDR3: TGTGCCAGCAGCAACAGGGGGCACGAGCAGTACTTC. V and J are TRBV27 and TRBJ2-7; TRBD1 aligns across 9 bases. The CDR3 is 12 residues long. The V gene end was trimmed by 6 bases and the J gene end by 5 bases; junction bases not matched to a gene: 2. CDR1 is MNHEY, CDR2 SMNVEV, per germline (reference sequence).

A word on this clonotype: This may come from a read error, since a much larger clone is one base off. The chain has TRBV10-3 and TRBJ2-1; D perhaps matches TRBD2 (5 bases). The CDR3 loop spans 13 amino acids. Germline-derived CDR1 and CDR2 are ENHRY and SYGVKD. The V end was cut by 11 bases, the J end by 6 bases, with 17 bases between. The CDR3 loop is CAASRGSVNEQFF. The CDR3 DNA follows: TGTGCCGCTTCTAGAGGGAGCGTCAATGAGCAGTTCTTC.

This clonotype was recorded at least ten times. V is TRBV25-1 and J is TRBJ2-7, with TRBD1 matching 11 bases. From germline, CDR1 is MGHDK and CDR2 SYGVNS. The V segment lost 4 bases and the J segment 2 bases; nucleotides outside the gene matches: 7. This CDR3 spans 16 amino acids. CDR3 nucleotide sequence: TGTGCCAGCAGTGCGTTGGGACAGGGGGTGACCTACGAGCAGTACTTC. This translates into CASSALGQGVTYEQYF.

This clonotype was picked up many times. The V gene is TRBV7-2, the J gene TRBJ2-7; TRBD1 matches 8 bases. The CDR3 has 15 residues. V lost 1 base, J lost 3 bases, and 5 bases stayed unmatched. Germline V gene sequence: CDR1 SGHTA, CDR2 FQGNSA. The chain's CDR3 is CASSLGSGGGYEQYF. As DNA, the CDR3 is TGTGCCAGCAGCTTAGGTTCAGGGGGCGGCTACGAGCAGTACTTC.

This clonotype was picked up many times. The V and J genes are TRBV20-1 and TRBJ1-5; D is uncertain. V dropped 3 bases and J dropped 4 bases, with 16 bases sitting between them. Germline lookup yields CDR1 DFQATT and CDR2 SNEGSKA (reference sequence). CDR3 size: 15 residues. CDR3 nucleotides: TGCAGTGCTAGGAGGATCGGGGATCCTAATCAGCCCCAGCATTTT. Protein product: CSARRIGDPNQPQHF.